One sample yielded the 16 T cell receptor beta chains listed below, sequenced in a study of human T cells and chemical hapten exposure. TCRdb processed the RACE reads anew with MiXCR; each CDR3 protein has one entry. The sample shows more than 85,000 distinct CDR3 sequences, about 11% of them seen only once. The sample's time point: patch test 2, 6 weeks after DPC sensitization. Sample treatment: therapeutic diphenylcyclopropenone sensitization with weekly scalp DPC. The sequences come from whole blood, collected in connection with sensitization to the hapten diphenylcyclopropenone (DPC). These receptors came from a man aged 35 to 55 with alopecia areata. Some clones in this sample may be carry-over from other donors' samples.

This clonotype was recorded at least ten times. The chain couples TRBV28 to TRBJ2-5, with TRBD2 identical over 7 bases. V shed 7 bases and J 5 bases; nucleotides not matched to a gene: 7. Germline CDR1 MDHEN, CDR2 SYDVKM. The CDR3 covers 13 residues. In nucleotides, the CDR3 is TGTGCCAGCAAAGGCGGGAGTACGGAGACCCAGTACTTC. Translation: CASKGGSTETQYF.

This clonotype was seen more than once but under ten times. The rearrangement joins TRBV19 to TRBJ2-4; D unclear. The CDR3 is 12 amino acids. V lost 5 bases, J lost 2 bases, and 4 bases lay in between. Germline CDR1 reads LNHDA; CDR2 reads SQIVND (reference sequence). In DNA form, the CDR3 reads TGTGCCAGTAGTGGAACCAAAAACATTCAGTACTTC. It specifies CASSGTKNIQYF. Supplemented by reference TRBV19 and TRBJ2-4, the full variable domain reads DGGITQSPKYLFRKEGQNVTLSCEQNLNHDAMYWYRQDPGQGLRLIYYSQIVNDFQKGDIAEGYSVSREKKESFPLTVTSAQKNPTAFYLCASSGTKNIQYFGAGTRLSVL.

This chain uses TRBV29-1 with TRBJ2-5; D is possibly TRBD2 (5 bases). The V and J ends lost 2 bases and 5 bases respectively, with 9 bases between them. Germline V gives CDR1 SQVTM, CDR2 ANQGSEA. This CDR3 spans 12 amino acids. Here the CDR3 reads CSVEMLAETQYF. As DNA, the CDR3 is TGCAGCGTTGAAATGTTAGCGGAGACCCAGTACTTC.

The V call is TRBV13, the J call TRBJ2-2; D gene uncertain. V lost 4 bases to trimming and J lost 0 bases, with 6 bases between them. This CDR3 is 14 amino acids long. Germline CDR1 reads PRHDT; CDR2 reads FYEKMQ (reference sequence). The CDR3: CASSYQANTGELFF. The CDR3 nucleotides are TGTGCCAGCAGCTACCAAGCGAACACCGGGGAGCTGTTTTTT.

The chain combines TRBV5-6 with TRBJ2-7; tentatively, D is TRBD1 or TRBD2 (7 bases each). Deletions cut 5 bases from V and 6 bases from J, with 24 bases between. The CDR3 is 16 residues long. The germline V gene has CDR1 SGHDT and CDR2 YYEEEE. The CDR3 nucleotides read TGTGCCAGCAGACTGGAGGGAGGGACAGTAGGGCCCGAGCAGTACTTC. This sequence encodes CASRLEGGTVGPEQYF.

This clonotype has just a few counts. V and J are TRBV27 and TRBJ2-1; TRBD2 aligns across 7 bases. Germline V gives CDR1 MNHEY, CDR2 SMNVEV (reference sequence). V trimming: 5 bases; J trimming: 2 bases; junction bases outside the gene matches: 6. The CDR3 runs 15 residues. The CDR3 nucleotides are TGTGCCAGCAGTCCGGGCGGGAGAGCCTACAATGAGCAGTTCTTC. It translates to CASSPGGRAYNEQFF.

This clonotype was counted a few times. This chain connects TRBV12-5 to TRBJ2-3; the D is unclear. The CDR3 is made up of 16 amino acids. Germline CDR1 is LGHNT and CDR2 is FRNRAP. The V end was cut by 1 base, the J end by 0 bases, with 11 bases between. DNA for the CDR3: TGTGCTAGTGGTTTGGGTCAGACCACTAGCACAGATACGCAGTATTTT. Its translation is CASGLGQTTSTDTQYF.

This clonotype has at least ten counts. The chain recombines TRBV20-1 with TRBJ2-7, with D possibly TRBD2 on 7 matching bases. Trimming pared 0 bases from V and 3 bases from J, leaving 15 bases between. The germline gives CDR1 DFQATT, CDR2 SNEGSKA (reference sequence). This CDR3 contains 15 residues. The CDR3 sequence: CSARDRGGAVYEQYF. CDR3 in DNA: TGCAGTGCTAGAGATCGAGGGGGGGCTGTCTACGAGCAGTACTTC.

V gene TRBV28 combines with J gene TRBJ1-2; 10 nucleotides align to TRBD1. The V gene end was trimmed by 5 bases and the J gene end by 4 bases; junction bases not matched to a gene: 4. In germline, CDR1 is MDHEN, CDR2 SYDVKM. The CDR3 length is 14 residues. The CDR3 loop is CASSGTGVSYGYTF. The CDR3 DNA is TGTGCCAGCAGTGGGACAGGGGTCTCCTATGGCTACACCTTC.

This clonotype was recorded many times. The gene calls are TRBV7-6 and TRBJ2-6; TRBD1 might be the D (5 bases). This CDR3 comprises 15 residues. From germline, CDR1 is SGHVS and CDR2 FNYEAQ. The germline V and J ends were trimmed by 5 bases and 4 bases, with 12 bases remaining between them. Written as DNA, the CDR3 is TGTGCCAGCAGCGTCACAGGTACCGGGGCCAACGTCCTGACTTTC. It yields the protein CASSVTGTGANVLTF.

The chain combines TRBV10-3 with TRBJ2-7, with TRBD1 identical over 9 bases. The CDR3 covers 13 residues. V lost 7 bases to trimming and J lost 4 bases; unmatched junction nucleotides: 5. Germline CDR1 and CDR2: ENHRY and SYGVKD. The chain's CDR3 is CAIKAQGAYEQYF. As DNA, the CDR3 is TGTGCCATCAAAGCACAGGGGGCGTACGAGCAGTACTTC.

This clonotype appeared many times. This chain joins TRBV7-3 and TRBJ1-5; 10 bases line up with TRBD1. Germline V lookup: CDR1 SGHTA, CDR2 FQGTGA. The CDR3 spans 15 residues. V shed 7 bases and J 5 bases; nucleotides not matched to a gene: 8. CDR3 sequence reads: CASTRWTGGDQPQHF. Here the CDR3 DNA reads TGTGCCAGCACCCGGTGGACAGGGGGAGATCAGCCCCAGCATTTT.

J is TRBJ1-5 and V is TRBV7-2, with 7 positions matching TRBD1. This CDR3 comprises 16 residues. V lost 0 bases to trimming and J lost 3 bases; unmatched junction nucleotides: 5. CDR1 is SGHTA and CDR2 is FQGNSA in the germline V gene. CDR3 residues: CASSLASDRVNQPQHF. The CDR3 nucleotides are TGTGCCAGCAGCTTAGCTAGTGACAGGGTCAATCAGCCCCAGCATTTT.

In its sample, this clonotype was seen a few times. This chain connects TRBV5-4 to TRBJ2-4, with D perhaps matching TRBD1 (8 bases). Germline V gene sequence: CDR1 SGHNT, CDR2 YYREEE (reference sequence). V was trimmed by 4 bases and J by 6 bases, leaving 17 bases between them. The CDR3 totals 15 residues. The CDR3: CASSLRTGRGNIQYF. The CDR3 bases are TGTGCCAGCAGCCTGAGGACAGGGAGGGGAAACATTCAGTACTTC. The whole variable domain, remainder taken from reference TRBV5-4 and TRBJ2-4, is ETGVTQSPTHLIKTRGQQVTLRCSSQSGHNTVSWYQQALGQGPQFIFQYYREEENGRGNFPPRFSGLQFPNYSSELNVNALELDDSALYLCASSLRTGRGNIQYFGAGTRLSVL.

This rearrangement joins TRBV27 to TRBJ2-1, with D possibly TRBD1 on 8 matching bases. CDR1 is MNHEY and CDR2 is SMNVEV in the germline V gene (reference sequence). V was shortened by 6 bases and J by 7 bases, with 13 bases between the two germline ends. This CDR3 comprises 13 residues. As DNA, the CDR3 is TGTGCCAGCAGGAAACAGGGGGGGAATGAGCAGTTCTTC. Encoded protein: CASRKQGGNEQFF.

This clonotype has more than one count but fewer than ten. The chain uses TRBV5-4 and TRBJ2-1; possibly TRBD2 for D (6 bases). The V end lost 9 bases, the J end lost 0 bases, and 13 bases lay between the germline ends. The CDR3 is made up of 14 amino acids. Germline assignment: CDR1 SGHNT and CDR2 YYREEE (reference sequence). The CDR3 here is CATSLASSYNEQFF. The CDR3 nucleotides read TGTGCCACAAGCCTAGCGAGCTCCTACAATGAGCAGTTCTTC. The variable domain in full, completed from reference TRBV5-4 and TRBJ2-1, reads ETGVTQSPTHLIKTRGQQVTLRCSSQSGHNTVSWYQQALGQGPQFIFQYYREEENGRGNFPPRFSGLQFPNYSSELNVNALELDDSALYLCATSLASSYNEQFFGPGTRLTVL.